These 15 T cell receptor beta chains came from one sample sequenced in a study of response to subunit inactivated influenza vaccine. TCRdb reprocessed the RT-PCR reads with MiXCR, giving one entry per CDR3 protein. The sample contains around 180,000 distinct CDR3 sequences, about a tenth of which appear only once. This specimen consisted of non-naive T cells sorted from PBMCs, obtained on the day of vaccination. These receptors were taken from a man aged 45 to 65 who received an inactivated influenza vaccine.

This clonotype occurred many times. The gene calls are TRBV7-8 and TRBJ1-5, with a possible D match to TRBD1 (6 bases). Germline CDR1 reads SGHVS; CDR2 reads FQNEAQ. This CDR3 spans 17 amino acids. Between the trimmed V and J ends, which lost 4 bases and 4 bases, there was a span of 20 bases. In nucleotides, the CDR3 is TGTGCCAGCAGCTGGGGGGCAGCTACCATCCCGAATCAGCCCCAGCATTTT. The encoded protein is CASSWGAATIPNQPQHF.

This clonotype was seen at least ten times. This sequence joins TRBV20-1 and TRBJ2-5, with TRBD2 matching over 11 bases. V lost 7 bases, J lost 4 bases, and 5 bases stayed unmatched. CDR3 length: 13 residues. Germline-derived CDR1 and CDR2 are DFQATT and SNEGSKA (reference sequence). DNA of the CDR3: TGCAGTGTCACCGGGACTAGCGGAGAGACCCAGTACTTC. Translation gives CSVTGTSGETQYF.

The chain couples TRBV5-6 to TRBJ1-2; D is uncertain. The V gene's germline CDR1 is SGHDT and CDR2 YYEEEE. This CDR3 region has 14 residues. V was shortened by 3 bases and J by 8 bases, with 17 bases between the two germline ends. CDR3 nucleotide sequence: TGTGCCAGCAGCTCCCAGGCGGCGTTAGGCGGCTACACCTTC. Amino acid sequence: CASSSQAALGGYTF.

The table lists this clonotype with many counts. This rearrangement joins TRBV20-1 to TRBJ2-5; D not resolved. Per germline, CDR1 DFQATT and CDR2 SNEGSKA (reference sequence). With 6 bases removed from V and 2 bases from J, the gap between germline ends came to 16 bases. CDR3 size: 14 residues. CDR3 in DNA: TGCAGTGCCCCCATCGCAAGCGAACAAGAGACCCAGTACTTC. Its translation: CSAPIASEQETQYF.

This clonotype was counted at least ten times. This chain's CDR3 is CASSLQISSYDEQFF. DNA of the CDR3: TGTGCCAGCAGCTTGCAGATTTCTAGCTATGATGAGCAGTTCTTC. The genes are TRBV7-2 and TRBJ2-1, with D possibly being TRBD2 (5 bases). This CDR3 is built from 15 residues. The V gene's germline CDR1 is SGHTA and CDR2 FQGNSA. With 3 bases removed from V and 8 bases from J, the gap between germline ends came to 17 bases. The entire variable domain, with the rest obtained from reference TRBV7-2 and TRBJ2-1, is as follows: GAGVSQSPSNKVTEKGKDVELRCDPISGHTALYWYRQSLGQGLEFLIYFQGNSAPDKSGLPSDRFSAERTGGSVSTLTIQRTQQEDSAVYLCASSLQISSYDEQFFGPGTRLTVL.

The chain combines TRBV3-1 with TRBJ2-7; 9 bases align to TRBD2. The CDR3 loop spans 14 amino acids. The J segment lost 6 bases and the V segment lost 4 bases, leaving 7 bases of the junction unmatched. Germline loops: CDR1 LGHDT, CDR2 YNNKEL (reference sequence). The CDR3 bases are TGTGCCAGCAGCCCAGGGTTAGCGGGAGTCGAGCAGTACTTC. Protein product: CASSPGLAGVEQYF.

This clonotype has ten or more counts. The chain employs TRBV4-1 and TRBJ2-2; D is perhaps TRBD1 (7 bases). Trimming took off 2 bases at V and 5 bases at J, with 9 bases between the two ends. Germline values: CDR1 MGHRA, CDR2 YSYEKL. The CDR3 is 14 amino acids. CDR3 nucleotides: TGCGCCAGCAGCCAACAGGGGGGTACCGGGGAGCTGTTTTTT. Translated: CASSQQGGTGELFF.

This chain uses TRBV12-3 or TRBV12-4 with TRBJ1-5; the D gene is possibly TRBD1 (5 bases). The V gene lost 1 base and the J gene lost 0 bases, with 13 bases spanning the gap. This CDR3 has 17 amino acids. Here the CDR3 DNA reads TGTGCCAGCAGTTTAGGAGGGGCTCGGAGTAGCAATCAGCCCCAGCATTTT. Translating gives CASSLGGARSSNQPQHF.

The rearrangement joins TRBV10-3 to TRBJ2-5; tentative D call: TRBD1 (5 bases). The CDR3 is 12 residues long. V lost 6 bases to trimming and J lost 4 bases, with 9 bases between them. Germline V gene sequence: CDR1 ENHRY, CDR2 SYGVKD. As DNA, the CDR3 is TGTGCCATCAGCGCAGGGTCAGAGACCCAGTACTTC. Protein: CAISAGSETQYF.

The rearrangement joins TRBV6-2 or TRBV6-3 to TRBJ2-3; D uncertain. Trimming stripped 0 bases from V and 8 bases from J, with 6 bases between. Germline loops: CDR1 MNHEY, CDR2 SVGEGT. The CDR3 runs to 12 residues. The CDR3 loop is CASSYSGSTQYF. The CDR3 DNA sequence: TGTGCCAGCAGTTACTCCGGTAGTACGCAGTATTTT.

Only a few counts were recorded for this clonotype. This chain connects TRBV20-1 to TRBJ2-1; D unclear. In germline, CDR1 is DFQATT, CDR2 SNEGSKA (reference sequence). This CDR3 is built from 16 residues. V lost 1 base and J 7 bases, leaving 20 bases between the germline ends. The CDR3 nucleotides read TGCAGTGCTAGAGGCCAGTCCCGGGTCACATCGAATGAGCAGTTCTTC. Encoded protein: CSARGQSRVTSNEQFF.

This clonotype has ten or more counts. This chain joins TRBV20-1 and TRBJ1-6; TRBD1 matches at 8 bases. Trimming cost V 6 bases and J 8 bases; bases outside gene matches: 6. The germline V gene has CDR1 DFQATT and CDR2 SNEGSKA (reference sequence). The CDR3 is made up of 13 amino acids. The DNA of the CDR3 is TGCAGTGCGTCGGACAGGGTCCATTCACCCCTCCACTTT. It is translated as CSASDRVHSPLHF.

This clonotype was counted a few times. The chain carries TRBV3-1 and TRBJ2-5; TRBD2 agrees at 13 bases. The CDR3 contains 16 residues. The germline V gene encodes CDR1 LGHDT and CDR2 YNNKEL (reference sequence). The V segment lost 4 bases and the J segment 0 bases; nucleotides outside the gene matches: 2. CDR3 coding DNA: TGTGCCAGCAGCCCCGGACTAGCGGGGGACCAAGAGACCCAGTACTTC. It specifies CASSPGLAGDQETQYF.

This clonotype was seen a few times. The chain has TRBV20-1 and TRBJ1-1; 7 bases are shared with TRBD1. J gave up 0 bases and V 2 bases, and 15 bases lay outside the gene matches. Germline lookup yields CDR1 DFQATT and CDR2 SNEGSKA (reference sequence). The CDR3 length is 18 residues. As DNA, the CDR3 is TGCAGTGCTAGAATACCCAAGACAGGGATCTTCATGAACACTGAAGCTTTCTTT. It specifies CSARIPKTGIFMNTEAFF.

This clonotype was counted ten times or more. V gene TRBV28 combines with J gene TRBJ2-7; D might be TRBD2 (5 bases). The CDR3 consists of 13 residues. Trimming stripped 6 bases from V and 1 base from J, with 10 bases between. Germline CDR1 reads MDHEN; CDR2 reads SYDVKM. CDR3 in DNA: TGTGCCAGCAGCCCTACTAGTTCCTACGAGCAGTACTTC. It translates to CASSPTSSYEQYF. Using reference TRBV28 and TRBJ2-7 for the parts outside the CDR3, the full variable domain is DVKVTQSSRYLVKRTGEKVFLECVQDMDHENMFWYRQDPGLGLRLIYFSYDVKMKEKGDIPEGYSVSREKKERFSLILESASTNQTSMYLCASSPTSSYEQYFGPGTRLTVT.